The 15 T cell receptor beta chains presented below share a single source sample, sequenced in a study of T cells expressing NK-cell markers. Using the 5' RACE reads, TCRdb records one entry per CDR3 protein without DNA. The sample includes 500,000 to 700,000 distinct CDR3 sequences. The source material was blood T cells: a sorted CD56 or NKG2C T cell subset, CD4+ or CD8+ T cells, or bulk PBMC T cells (not recorded which). These receptors came from a man between 18 and 29 years old in good health.

J is TRBJ2-5 and V is TRBV10-2. The CDR3 runs 13 residues. Per the germline V gene, CDR1 is WSHSY and CDR2 is SAAADI. CDR3 residues: CASTTVRQETQYF.

The chain combines TRBV29-1 with TRBJ2-4; the TCRdb call, TRBD1, lacks DNA for checking. Germline V CDR1 and CDR2: SQVTM, ANQGSEA. This CDR3 has 17 residues. CDR3 sequence reads: CSVVGQGASLAKNIQYF.

The chain couples TRBV7-6 to TRBJ2-1; TCRdb's D call, TRBD2, is unchecked because there is no DNA. Germline V CDR1 and CDR2: SGHVS, FNYEAQ. This CDR3 is 13 amino acids long. Here the CDR3 reads CASSPGRANEQFF.

The chain is built from TRBV29-1 and TRBJ2-1; TCRdb outputs TRBD1, but without DNA this stays unchecked. The CDR3 is 12 residues long. Germline CDR1 and CDR2: SQVTM and ANQGSEA. The chain's CDR3 is CSVSQGRNEQFF.

The chain couples TRBV7-6 to TRBJ2-2; TCRdb picks TRBD1, but there is no DNA to check that call. The CDR3 totals 17 residues. The V gene's germline CDR1 is SGHVS and CDR2 FNYEAQ. The CDR3: CASSLAYYRGDTGELFF.

The V gene is TRBV18, the J gene TRBJ2-5; TCRdb names TRBD2, which stays unverified in the absence of DNA. The CDR3 sequence is 14 residues long. CDR1 is KGHSH, CDR2 LQKENI, per germline. CDR3 in amino acids: CASSGRAGDGTQYF.

The chain recombines TRBV6-5 with TRBJ2-1; lacking DNA, the TRBD2 call made by TCRdb goes unchecked. Looked up from germline, CDR1 is MNHEY and CDR2 is SVGAGI. This CDR3 comprises 13 residues. This CDR3 reads CASSFTSVGEQFF.

The chain uses TRBV15 and TRBJ2-2; no DNA is available, so the TRBD1 call from TCRdb remains unchecked. The CDR3 is 18 amino acids. The germline V gene has CDR1 LNHNV and CDR2 YYDKDF (reference sequence). The CDR3: CATSRDDGTGSVPGELFF. Combining the CDR3 with reference TRBV15 and TRBJ2-2 gives the whole variable domain DAMVIQNPRYQVTQFGKPVTLSCSQTLNHNVMYWYQQKSSQAPKLLFHYYDKDFNNEADTPDNFQSRRPNTSFCFLDIRSPGLGDTAMYLCATSRDDGTGSVPGELFFGEGSRLTVL.

The gene calls are TRBV7-6 and TRBJ2-2; TCRdb gives TRBD2 as the D gene, but with no DNA this cannot be confirmed. This CDR3 is built from 15 residues. CDR1 SGHVS and CDR2 FNYEAQ come from the germline V gene. The CDR3 loop reads CASSRTSANTGELFF.

The J gene is TRBJ2-3, the V gene TRBV6-2 or TRBV6-3; no DNA is available, so the TRBD1 call from TCRdb remains unchecked. Germline CDR1 MNHEY, CDR2 SVGEGT. The CDR3 loop spans 15 amino acids. The CDR3 protein is CASSYRGLLTDTQYF.

The chain uses TRBV20-1 and TRBJ2-1. The CDR3 sequence is 13 residues long. Germline CDR1 and CDR2: DFQATT and SNEGSKA (reference sequence). CDR3 loop: CSPSQSSYNEQFF.

The chain is built from TRBV10-3 and TRBJ2-6; TCRdb calls TRBD1, which cannot be checked without DNA. Looked up from germline, CDR1 is ENHRY and CDR2 is SYGVKD. This CDR3 has 16 residues. CDR3 in amino acids: CAIRQTGDSGANVLTF.

The rearrangement uses TRBV4-2 and TRBJ2-1; TCRdb selects TRBD1, and the lack of DNA leaves this call unchecked. The CDR3 spans 16 residues. Germline CDR1 is LGHNA and CDR2 is YNFKEQ. The CDR3 sequence is CASSPAGGGLYNEQFF.

CDR3 protein: CASSLQVGETQYF. The gene calls are TRBV28 and TRBJ2-5. This CDR3 is 13 amino acids long. Germline loops: CDR1 MDHEN, CDR2 SYDVKM.

The rearrangement uses TRBV12-3 or TRBV12-4 and TRBJ2-1; TCRdb reports TRBD2, a call that lacks DNA to check it against. The CDR3 sequence is 15 residues long. The CDR3 loop reads CASIPAGGPGHEQFF.